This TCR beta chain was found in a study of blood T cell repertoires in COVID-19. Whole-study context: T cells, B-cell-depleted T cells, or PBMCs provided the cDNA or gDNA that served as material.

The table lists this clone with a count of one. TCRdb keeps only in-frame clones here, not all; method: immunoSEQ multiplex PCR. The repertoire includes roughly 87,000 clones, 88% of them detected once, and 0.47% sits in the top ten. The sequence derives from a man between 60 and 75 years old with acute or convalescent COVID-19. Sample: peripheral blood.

CDR3 DNA sequence: TGTGCCAGCAGCTTAGTGGGTAGCGGGACTTACAATGAGCAGTTCTTC. It specifies CASSLVGSGTYNEQFF. The chain recombines TRBV7-2 with TRBJ2-1; 8 positions agree with TRBD2. The CDR3 extends over 16 amino acids. V trimming: 1 base; J trimming: 4 bases; junction bases outside the gene matches: 6. Germline CDR1 reads SGHTA; CDR2 reads FQGNSA.